A selection of T cell receptor beta chains follows, all from one sample in a study of post-analysis software for immune sequencing data. Using its own MiXCR run on the PCR reads, TCRdb lists one record per CDR3 protein. The table shows hundreds of thousands of distinct CDR3 sequences, with 53% occurring only once. The sample taken for sequencing was blood. The receptors derive from a girl under 18 with multiple sclerosis. Both conserved end residues are trimmed from each CDR3. The D gene is left open where the match is weak. Clone size is given for some rows only: seen once, a few or many times, or a class if the clone is expanded.

clone_size	d_call	v_call	j_call	cdr3_aa
few	-	TRBV12-3/TRBV12-4	TRBJ2-7	ASRGAVWGSGSYEQY
-	TRBD2	TRBV4-2	-	ASSQAWRTSESYEQY
-	-	TRBV28	TRBJ2-7	ASSPAHYEQY
-	-	TRBV7-9	TRBJ1-2	ASIPLLSPGYT
-	-	TRBV5-1	TRBJ2-7	ASSRAQGTYEQY
few	-	TRBV6-5	TRBJ1-2	ASSPRTPNYGYT
-	-	TRBV4-1	TRBJ1-2	ANSPGYYGYT
few	-	TRBV29-1	-	SVRGLSDRTNTYEQY
-	TRBD1	TRBV20-1	TRBJ2-3	SAGRDRDAQY
few	-	TRBV2	TRBJ2-1	ASTRIANYNEQF
-	TRBD2	TRBV20-1	TRBJ2-5	SARDILAGHQETQY
-	-	TRBV29-1	TRBJ1-1	SVERRQVEAF
-	TRBD1	TRBV12-3/TRBV12-4	TRBJ2-1	ASIATGLYNEQF
-	TRBD2	TRBV4-1	TRBJ2-5	ASSQDPGRRGETQY
few	TRBD1	TRBV27	TRBJ2-3	ASSTGTARDTQY
-	TRBD2	TRBV15	TRBJ2-1	ATSRGFEAGAFYNEQF
-	-	TRBV7-9	TRBJ2-6	ASGESSGANVLT
few	-	TRBV10-3	TRBJ2-5	AISMDSQETQY
-	TRBD1	TRBV6-6	TRBJ2-1	ASSYTVTGGFGNEQF
-	-	TRBV7-2	TRBJ1-4	ASSLRATNEKLF
-	-	TRBV7-9	TRBJ1-2	ASSPPTGRAYGYT
-	TRBD1	TRBV3-1	TRBJ1-2	ASSQEATGLYGYT
-	-	TRBV25-1	-	ASRAQGEGYEQY
-	-	TRBV10-3	TRBJ2-3	AIRAEKGTQY
few	-	TRBV20-1	TRBJ2-1	SARDWGGQRKQF
-	-	TRBV5-1	TRBJ1-2	ASSPWGGSAAIPNYGYT
few	-	TRBV5-1	TRBJ2-5	ASSFQAINQETQY
-	-	TRBV7-2	TRBJ1-5	ASSWSWDNQPQH
-	TRBD2	TRBV7-2	TRBJ2-1	ASSPSLEEGGRYSFEQF
-	TRBD2	TRBV5-1	TRBJ2-1	ASSAGGSGVAYNEQF
-	TRBD1	TRBV6-1	TRBJ2-7	ASSGFPGQGAPYEQY
-	TRBD2	TRBV25-1	TRBJ2-7	ASSSGTRGEQY
-	TRBD1	TRBV12-3/TRBV12-4	TRBJ2-3	ASSPTGGPADTQY
-	TRBD1	TRBV10-3	TRBJ2-7	AISTLKGQGSLYEQY
-	TRBD2	TRBV7-2	TRBJ2-7	ASSFGRGEYEQY
once	TRBD1	TRBV18	TRBJ2-7	ASSRAGQGYEQY
-	TRBD1	TRBV11-2	TRBJ2-1	ASSLGRGPPNEQF
-	-	TRBV5-1	TRBJ2-5	ASSLGHGQTQY
few	-	TRBV7-7	TRBJ2-5	ASSLLEKETQY
-	TRBD1	TRBV28	-	ASGTGTGPYEQY
-	-	TRBV30	TRBJ2-4	AWRAPGFLAKNIQY
few	-	TRBV12-3/TRBV12-4	TRBJ2-3	ASRPYNTDTQY
-	-	TRBV12-3/TRBV12-4	TRBJ2-1	ASNSRELSYNEQF
few	TRBD2	TRBV10-3	TRBJ2-1	AISGGTSGDEQF
few	TRBD2	TRBV29-1	-	SVGLAGAYEQY
-	TRBD2	TRBV7-9	-	ASSLGSGSSYNEQY
-	TRBD2	TRBV9	TRBJ2-7	ASSVERGGREQY
-	TRBD2	TRBV29-1	TRBJ2-1	SVEVTSGFWGKQF
few	-	TRBV20-1	TRBJ1-1	SARDSEAF
-	TRBD1	TRBV12-3/TRBV12-4	TRBJ1-2	ASRTGGAGHGYT
-	-	TRBV29-1	TRBJ1-1	SVDGSGKTNTEAF
once	-	TRBV6-5	TRBJ2-7	ASSRLNRQY
-	TRBD1	TRBV12-3/TRBV12-4	TRBJ2-1	ASSFRQGVYNEQF
few	-	TRBV5-1	TRBJ2-5	ASSLNYGQQETQY
once	TRBD2	TRBV5-1	TRBJ2-3	ASSPRESGSRDTQY